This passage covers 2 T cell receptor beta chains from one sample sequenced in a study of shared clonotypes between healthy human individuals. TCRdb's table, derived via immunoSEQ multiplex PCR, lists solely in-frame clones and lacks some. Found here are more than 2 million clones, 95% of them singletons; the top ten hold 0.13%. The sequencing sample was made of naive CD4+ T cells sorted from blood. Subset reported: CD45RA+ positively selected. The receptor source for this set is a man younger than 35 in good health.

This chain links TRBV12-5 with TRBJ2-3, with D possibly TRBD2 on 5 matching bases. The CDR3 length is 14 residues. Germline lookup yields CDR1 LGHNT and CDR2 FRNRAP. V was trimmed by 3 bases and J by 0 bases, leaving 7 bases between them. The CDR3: CASGFWESTDTQYF. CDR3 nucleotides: TGTGCTAGTGGTTTCTGGGAGAGCACAGATACGCAGTATTTT.

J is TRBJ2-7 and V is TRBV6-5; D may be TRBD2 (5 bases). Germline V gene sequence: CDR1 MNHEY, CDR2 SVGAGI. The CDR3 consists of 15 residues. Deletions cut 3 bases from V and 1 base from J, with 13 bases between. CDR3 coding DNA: TGTGCCAGCAGTTATTTAGTAGGCGGGTCCTACGAGCAGTACTTC. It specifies CASSYLVGGSYEQYF.